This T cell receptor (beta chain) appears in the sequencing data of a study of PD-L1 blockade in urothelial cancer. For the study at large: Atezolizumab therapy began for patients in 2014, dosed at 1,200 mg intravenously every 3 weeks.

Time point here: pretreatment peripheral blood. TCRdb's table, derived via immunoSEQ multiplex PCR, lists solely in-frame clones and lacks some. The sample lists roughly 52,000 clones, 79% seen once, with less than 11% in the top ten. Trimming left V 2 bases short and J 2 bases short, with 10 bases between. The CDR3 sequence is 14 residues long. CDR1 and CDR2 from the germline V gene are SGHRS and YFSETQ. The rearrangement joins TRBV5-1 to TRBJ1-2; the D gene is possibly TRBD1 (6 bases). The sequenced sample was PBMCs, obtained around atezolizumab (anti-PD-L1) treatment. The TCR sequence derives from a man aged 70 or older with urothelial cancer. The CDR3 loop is CASSFGGVNYGYTF. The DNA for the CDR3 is TGCGCCAGCAGCTTTGGGGGCGTCAACTATGGCTACACCTTC.